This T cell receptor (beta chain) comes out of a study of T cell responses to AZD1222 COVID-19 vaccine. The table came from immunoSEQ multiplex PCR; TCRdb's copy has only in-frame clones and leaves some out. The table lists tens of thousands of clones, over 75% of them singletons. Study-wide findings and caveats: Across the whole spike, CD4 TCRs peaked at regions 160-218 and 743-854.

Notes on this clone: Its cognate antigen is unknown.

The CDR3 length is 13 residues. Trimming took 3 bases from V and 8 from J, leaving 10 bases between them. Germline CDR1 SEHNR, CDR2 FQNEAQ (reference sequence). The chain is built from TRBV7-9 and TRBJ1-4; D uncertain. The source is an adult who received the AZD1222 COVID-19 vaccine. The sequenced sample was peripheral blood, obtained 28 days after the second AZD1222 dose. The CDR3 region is CASSLPEEEKLFF. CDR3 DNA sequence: TGTGCCAGCAGCTTGCCTGAGGAAGAAAAACTGTTTTTT.